The TCR beta chain under discussion was sequenced for a study of blood T cell repertoires in COVID-19. About the study: The samples span acute and convalescent COVID-19 from the United States, Italy and Spain.

With 5 bases removed from V and 7 bases from J, the gap between germline ends came to 17 bases. The CDR3 spans 15 residues. CDR1 is SGHAT and CDR2 is FQNNGV in the germline V gene. Study processing details: Amplified reference gene primers provided the basis for estimating nucleated cell counts. TCRdb keeps only in-frame clones here, not all; method: immunoSEQ multiplex PCR. The V and J calls and clone size were taken over from that table, and D and trimming were inferred from the DNA. Among around 170,000 clones, around 86% were seen once, and the ten largest hold around 8.6%. The material sequenced was peripheral blood. The receptor was derived from a man in his forties or fifties with active or convalescent COVID-19. The chain links TRBV11-2 to TRBJ1-4; D may be TRBD1 (6 bases). The CDR3 reads CASSGDRDTLEKLFF. CDR3 coding DNA: TGTGCCAGCAGCGGAGACCGGGACACCCTTGAAAAACTGTTTTTT.